This T cell receptor (beta chain) appears in the sequencing data of a study of human T cells and chemical hapten exposure. Study background: DPC 0.01% went on the upper back by patch test, with reading at 6 days. Variation in per-sample TCR yields came mainly from small pooled library volume differences.

Time point denoted: patch test 2, 6 weeks after DPC sensitization. Treatment denoted: therapeutic diphenylcyclopropenone sensitization with weekly scalp DPC. This clonotype has at least ten counts. The CDR3 runs to 14 residues. V shed 6 bases and J 5 bases; nucleotides not matched to a gene: 7. CDR1 is SQVTM and CDR2 is ANQGSEA in the germline V gene. Separate cDNA molecules received unique molecular identifiers, which the library attached to them. TCRdb passed the RACE reads through MiXCR, listing each CDR3 protein once. The sample holds 89,000 or so distinct CDR3 sequences, about 6.6% seen once. The sample was whole blood, taken in connection with sensitization to the hapten diphenylcyclopropenone (DPC). The TCR comes from a woman in her twenties or thirties with alopecia areata. Some clones in this sample may be carry-over from other donors' samples. V is TRBV29-1 and J is TRBJ1-1; 12 bases fit TRBD1. In nucleotides, the CDR3 is TGCAGCGTGGATAGGGACAGGGGGCGAACTGAAGCTTTCTTT. It encodes CSVDRDRGRTEAFF.